Below, one T cell receptor beta chain is given with its context. Its antigen remains unknown. Trimming pared 6 bases from V and 2 bases from J, leaving 18 bases between. The length of the CDR3 is 16 residues. Germline V gene lookup returns CDR1 MNHNY and CDR2 SVGAGI (reference sequence). Constant-region priming of around 530 ng total RNA yielded TCR beta cDNA. TCR beta libraries came from three nested multiplex PCR rounds using slightly modified ARM-PCR. Primers for the first two PCR rounds were TRBV1-TRBV30 forward primers and a C-beta reverse primer (roughly 10 cycles per round). Via MiXCR, TCRdb re-called the multiplex PCR reads, giving one row per CDR3 protein. The table has 50,000 to 65,000 distinct CDR3 sequences, around 64% seen once; the top ten hold 40%. It was from about 20-30 mg of unsorted bulk tissue that RNA and DNA were co-extracted. Every tumor specimen contained over 85% viable tumor cells.

The sample comes from a study of tumor-infiltrating lymphocytes in primary liver carcinoma. The study, taken as a whole, reports: Pairs of tumor regions overlapped more than tumor-adjacent and tumor-blood pairs did. Blood trailed tumors significantly in top-250-clone fraction (p = 0.039). The study found only about 8-24% of top clones in all five tumor regions.

V gene TRBV6-6 combines with J gene TRBJ2-3, with D possibly matching TRBD2 (5 bases). The receptor's source is a man aged 35 to 55 with primary liver carcinoma and hepatitis B virus infection. What was sequenced was liver tumor tissue from sampling region 4. This sample's subset: tumor region T4, right-lateral pole. CDR3 region: CASRLIAGGVTDTQYF. In DNA, the CDR3 is TGTGCCAGCAGACTCATCGCGGGTGGTGTCACAGATACGCAGTATTTT.